This T cell receptor (beta chain) was identified in a study of cytomegalovirus exposure and HLA in healthy donors. In the case of this clone: What it recognizes is unknown.

The CDR3 is made up of 14 amino acids. V was pared by 0 bases and J by 10 bases, with 8 bases of the junction left unmatched. In germline, CDR1 is GTSNPN, CDR2 SVGIG (reference sequence). Overall study results and limits: Specificity for CMV antigens was confirmed in vitro for three of the CMV-associated chains.

The study ran its PCR with 60 Vbeta and 13 Jbeta primers. TCRdb's copy holds only in-frame clones and misses some; the assay was immunoSEQ multiplex PCR. The sample gives under 250,000 clones, about 81% of which show up once; about 6.1% is in the top ten. V usage is TRBV30 and J usage is TRBJ2-1; 8 nucleotides match TRBD2. The origin of this receptor is a man aged 40-49 years in good health and CMV-seropositive. The sequencing input was PBMCs. The CDR3 bases are TGTGCCTGGAGTGTTGGACTAGTAGCGGGAGAGCAGTTCTTC. This translates into CAWSVGLVAGEQFF.